These 32 T cell receptor beta chains came from one sample sequenced in a study of blood T cell repertoires in COVID-19. The table came from immunoSEQ multiplex PCR; TCRdb's copy has only in-frame clones and leaves some out. The sample lists about 130,000 clones, about four fifths occurring once. The specimen was peripheral blood. The receptors here all came from a woman older than 75 with acute or convalescent COVID-19.

V usage is TRBV5-4 and J usage is TRBJ2-7; possible D gene TRBD1, 6 bases. The CDR3 length is 15 residues. Trimming pared 1 base from V and 2 bases from J, leaving 13 bases between. Germline-derived CDR1 and CDR2 are SGHNT and YYREEE (reference sequence). CDR3 in DNA: TGTGCCAGCAGCTTGAGAGGGGGTAACCCCTACGAGCAGTACTTC. Its translation is CASSLRGGNPYEQYF.

CDR3 DNA sequence: TGTGCCAGCTCACCACCGGGACATACCAATGAGCAGTTCTTC. It encodes CASSPPGHTNEQFF. The V and J genes are TRBV18 and TRBJ2-1, with D perhaps TRBD1 (6 bases). The CDR3 covers 14 residues. CDR1 and CDR2 (germline): KGHSH, LQKENI. V was shortened by 0 bases and J by 6 bases, with 9 bases between the two germline ends.

The gene calls are TRBV5-1 and TRBJ2-1; D perhaps matches TRBD1 (5 bases). Germline V gene data show CDR1 as SGHRS and CDR2 as YFSETQ. This CDR3 spans 14 amino acids. Trimming shortened V by 4 bases and J by 9 bases, and 17 bases separated the two germline ends. DNA of the CDR3: TGCGCCAGCAGCCACGGCTCAGGGAACACTGAGCAGTTCTTC. Encoded protein: CASSHGSGNTEQFF.

This clone was counted only a few times. The chain recombines TRBV19 with TRBJ1-1; D remains ambiguous. The CDR3 length is 11 residues. The V end was cut by 3 bases, the J end by 8 bases, with 7 bases between. Germline-derived CDR1 and CDR2 are LNHDA and SQIVND (reference sequence). This CDR3 reads CASSMWQEAFF. The CDR3 bases are TGTGCCAGTAGTATGTGGCAGGAAGCTTTCTTT. The variable domain in full, completed from reference TRBV19 and TRBJ1-1, reads DGGITQSPKYLFRKEGQNVTLSCEQNLNHDAMYWYRQDPGQGLRLIYYSQIVNDFQKGDIAEGYSVSREKKESFPLTVTSAQKNPTAFYLCASSMWQEAFFGQGTRLTVV.

This rearrangement joins TRBV5-6 to TRBJ1-5; 7 bases agree with TRBD1. Per the germline V gene, CDR1 is SGHDT and CDR2 is YYEEEE. Losses at the gene ends were 4 bases for V and 1 base for J; bases not matched to a gene: 5. The CDR3 spans 15 residues. CDR3 residues: CASSAQGLSNQPQHF. The CDR3 nucleotides are TGTGCCAGCAGCGCACAGGGGCTGAGCAATCAGCCCCAGCATTTT.

The chain carries TRBV9 and TRBJ2-3, with a tentative D call TRBD2 (5 bases). The germline V gene has CDR1 SGDLS and CDR2 YYNGEE. This CDR3 is 11 amino acids long. V dropped 5 bases and J dropped 6 bases, with 7 bases sitting between them. CDR3 sequence (DNA): TGTGCCAGCAGGAGAGGGGATACGCAGTATTTT. This encodes CASRRGDTQYF.

This chain joins TRBV7-9 and TRBJ1-3; D is uncertain. This CDR3 is 15 amino acids long. Trimming removed 5 bases from V and 8 bases from J, with 19 bases in between. Germline values: CDR1 SEHNR, CDR2 FQNEAQ (reference sequence). The CDR3 DNA sequence: TGTGCCAGCAGCGCAGGCCGGGCCGGGAGGGACACCATATATTTT. Amino acid sequence: CASSAGRAGRDTIYF.

The rearrangement uses TRBV19 and TRBJ1-2; D not certain. V gave up 3 bases and J gave up 4 bases, with 9 bases separating them. This CDR3 is built from 13 residues. CDR1 LNHDA and CDR2 SQIVND come from the germline V gene (reference sequence). CDR3 DNA: TGTGCCAGTAGTATTGAGGTTTCCTATGGCTACACCTTC. Translating it yields CASSIEVSYGYTF.

The chain carries TRBV9 and TRBJ1-6; TRBD1 agrees at 8 bases. With V trimmed by 4 bases and J by 1 base, 4 bases remained unmatched. Per germline, CDR1 SGDLS and CDR2 YYNGEE. The CDR3 loop spans 16 amino acids. CDR3 residues: CASSLRQGSYNSPLHF. CDR3 nucleotides: TGTGCCAGCAGCCTAAGACAGGGGTCCTATAATTCACCCCTCCACTTT.

The chain combines TRBV11-1 with TRBJ2-1; 8 bases map to TRBD2. This CDR3 has 16 residues. After removal of 5 bases from V and 0 bases from J, the junction contained 6 bases not matched to a gene. CDR1 and CDR2 (germline): SGHAT, FQDESV (reference sequence). In nucleotides, the CDR3 is TGTGCCAGCAGCCCAGCAACTAGCGGCTCCTACAATGAGCAGTTCTTC. It is translated as CASSPATSGSYNEQFF.

This clone is a singleton in its sample. This chain connects TRBV6-2 or TRBV6-3 to TRBJ2-6, with 7 nucleotides matching TRBD1. The ends lost 5 bases at V and 2 bases at J; junction bases unmatched: 15. The CDR3 is 19 residues long. CDR1 and CDR2 from the germline V gene are MNHEY and SVGEGT. CDR3 protein: CASSTSTGQLLPGANVLTF. The CDR3 nucleotides read TGTGCCAGCAGTACATCGACGGGACAGCTCCTTCCTGGGGCCAACGTCCTGACTTTC.

The J gene is TRBJ1-2, the V gene TRBV19; D might be TRBD1 (5 bases). V was pared by 3 bases and J by 1 base, with 15 bases between. Germline V lookup: CDR1 LNHDA, CDR2 SQIVND (reference sequence). The CDR3 extends over 16 amino acids. CDR3 nucleotide sequence: TGTGCCAGTAGTATGGACACTACCGGAATTAACTATGGCTACACCTTC. It is translated as CASSMDTTGINYGYTF.

The rearrangement links TRBV7-8 to TRBJ1-2; TRBD1 aligns across 7 bases. The CDR3 length is 14 residues. Trimming at V came to 5 bases and at J to 2 bases, leaving 5 bases not matched to a gene. Germline lookup yields CDR1 SGHVS and CDR2 FQNEAQ. The CDR3 nucleotides are TGTGCCAGCAGCCGGGACAGCAACAACTATGGCTACACCTTC. This codes for CASSRDSNNYGYTF.

This chain uses TRBV20-1 with TRBJ2-7; D unclear. This CDR3 has 11 amino acids. The V end lost 3 bases, the J end lost 3 bases, and 6 bases lay between the germline ends. CDR1 and CDR2 from the germline V gene are DFQATT and SNEGSKA (reference sequence). As DNA, the CDR3 is TGCAGTGCTAGTCCCAACTACGAGCAGTACTTC. Residues: CSASPNYEQYF.

The gene calls are TRBV7-2 and TRBJ1-4; possibly TRBD1 for D (6 bases). CDR1 and CDR2 from the germline V gene are SGHTA and FQGNSA. The CDR3 has 15 residues. Trimming left V 1 base short and J 4 bases short, with 10 bases between. CDR3 bases: TGTGCCAGCAGCTTAGTGGCAGGGGTTAATGAAAAACTGTTTTTT. Translating gives CASSLVAGVNEKLFF.

This chain joins TRBV4-1 and TRBJ2-7, with a possible D match to TRBD1 (6 bases). The V end was cut by 2 bases, the J end by 7 bases, with 18 bases between. This CDR3 has 15 amino acids. Germline V gives CDR1 MGHRA, CDR2 YSYEKL. The CDR3 spells CASSQNRDTEREQYF. CDR3 DNA: TGCGCCAGCAGCCAAAACCGGGACACCGAACGGGAGCAGTACTTC.

The CDR3 reads CASSFRGLKNEKLFF. The CDR3 nucleotides are TGTGCCAGCTCCTTTAGAGGGCTCAAGAATGAAAAACTGTTTTTT. V usage is TRBV9 and J usage is TRBJ1-4; unclear D gene. V shed 7 bases and J shed 5 bases, with 18 bases lying between them. The germline V gene has CDR1 SGDLS and CDR2 YYNGEE. The CDR3 sequence is 15 residues long. The whole variable domain, filled in from reference TRBV9 and TRBJ1-4, reads DSGVTQTPKHLITATGQRVTLRCSPRSGDLSVYWYQQSLDQGLQFLIQYYNGEERAKGNILERFSAQQFPDLHSELNLSSLELGDSALYFCASSFRGLKNEKLFFGSGTQLSVL.

J is TRBJ1-5 and V is TRBV7-9; TRBD1 might be the D (6 bases). The CDR3 has 15 amino acids. Trimming removed 5 bases at V and 2 bases at J, with 13 bases between. Germline CDR1 and CDR2: SEHNR and FQNEAQ (reference sequence). The CDR3 DNA reads as TGTGCCAGCAGCCAAAGGGGGATCGGCAATCAGCCCCAGCATTTT. It codes for CASSQRGIGNQPQHF.

This clone was observed a few times. The chain carries TRBV5-4 and TRBJ1-6, with D unresolved. This CDR3 comprises 14 residues. Looked up from germline, CDR1 is SGHNT and CDR2 is YYREEE (reference sequence). The ends were cut back, 0 bases at V and 10 bases at J, with 11 bases in the middle. The chain's CDR3 is CASSLVQESSPLHF. The CDR3 DNA reads as TGTGCCAGCAGCTTGGTTCAGGAAAGCTCACCCCTCCACTTT.

This chain connects TRBV7-2 to TRBJ1-4; 8 nucleotides align to TRBD1. CDR3 size: 13 residues. Losses at the gene ends were 8 bases for V and 7 bases for J; bases not matched to a gene: 6. Looked up from germline, CDR1 is SGHTA and CDR2 is FQGNSA. The CDR3 region has the DNA TGTGCCAGCTCCAGGGGGCGAGGTGAAAAACTGTTTTTT. This encodes CASSRGRGEKLFF.

The chain combines TRBV3-1 (or the pseudogene TRBV3-2) with TRBJ1-5, with D perhaps matching TRBD1 (5 bases). Germline loops: CDR1 LGHDT, CDR2 YNNKEL (reference sequence). CDR3 length: 15 amino acids. V gave up 3 bases and J gave up 0 bases, with 9 bases separating them. The CDR3 DNA reads as TGTGCCAGCAGCCATCGGGGGGGTAGCAATCAGCCCCAGCATTTT. This sequence encodes CASSHRGGSNQPQHF.

This chain links TRBV5-5 with TRBJ1-3, with 7 bases fitting TRBD1. There are 16 residues in the CDR3. J gave up 3 bases and V 4 bases, and 10 bases lay outside the gene matches. Germline CDR1 and CDR2: SGHKS and YYEKEE (reference sequence). The CDR3 DNA reads as TGTGCCAGCAGCCGACAGGGTTCGGTGGGTGGAAACACCATATATTTT. Its protein product is CASSRQGSVGGNTIYF.

The genes are TRBV3-1 (or the pseudogene TRBV3-2) and TRBJ1-1; D is ambiguous. The CDR3 totals 13 residues. Per the germline V gene, CDR1 is LGHDT and CDR2 is YNNKEL (reference sequence). V dropped 5 bases and J dropped 1 base, with 8 bases sitting between them. This chain's CDR3 is CASSAWQNTEAFF. CDR3 sequence (DNA): TGTGCCAGCAGCGCCTGGCAGAACACTGAAGCTTTCTTT.

The rearrangement uses TRBV10-3 and TRBJ1-4; no firm D call. The CDR3 totals 17 residues. Germline CDR1 and CDR2: ENHRY and SYGVKD. The V end lost 0 bases, the J end lost 0 bases, and 11 bases lay between the germline ends. The CDR3 region has the DNA TGTGCCATCAGTGAGTCGTGGAGAAAGGCAACTAATGAAAAACTGTTTTTT. Translating gives CAISESWRKATNEKLFF.

The chain uses TRBV4-1 and TRBJ1-4; D possibly corresponds to TRBD1 (6 bases). Germline loops: CDR1 MGHRA, CDR2 YSYEKL. The CDR3 loop spans 15 amino acids. V shed 1 base and J shed 8 bases, with 14 bases lying between them. The CDR3 reads CASSQVGGAWEKLFF. CDR3 sequence (DNA): TGCGCCAGCAGCCAAGTGGGGGGGGCTTGGGAAAAACTGTTTTTT.

This clone appeared once. The V and J genes are TRBV5-5 and TRBJ1-5; the D gene is possibly TRBD1 (6 bases). Trimming took off 3 bases at V and 5 bases at J, with 6 bases between the two ends. Germline V gives CDR1 SGHKS, CDR2 YYEKEE (reference sequence). CDR3 length: 12 amino acids. CDR3 nucleotides: TGTGCCAGCAGCTCAGGGGATCAGCCCCAGCATTTT. It codes for CASSSGDQPQHF.

The V gene is TRBV5-1, the J gene TRBJ2-5; 8 positions agree with TRBD1. CDR1 and CDR2 from the germline V gene are SGHRS and YFSETQ. Trimming took 0 bases from V and 2 from J; bases not matched to a gene: 12. This CDR3 region has 18 residues. The CDR3 protein is CASSLAVGIQGAQETQYF. CDR3 coding DNA: TGCGCCAGCAGCTTGGCCGTAGGTATTCAGGGGGCTCAAGAGACCCAGTACTTC. Drawing the rest from reference TRBV5-1 and TRBJ2-5, the complete variable domain is KAGVTQTPRYLIKTRGQQVTLSCSPISGHRSVSWYQQTPGQGLQFLFEYFSETQRNKGNFPGRFSGRQFSNSRSEMNVSTLELGDSALYLCASSLAVGIQGAQETQYFGPGTRLLVL.

The rearrangement links TRBV12-5 to TRBJ2-2; D is uncertain. Trimming removed 2 bases from V and 2 bases from J, with 15 bases in between. The CDR3 is 17 residues long. Germline CDR1 reads LGHNT; CDR2 reads FRNRAP. The CDR3 region is CASGLSRHPGNTGELFF. CDR3 bases: TGTGCTAGTGGTTTGAGCCGCCACCCCGGTAACACCGGGGAGCTGTTTTTT.

The genes are TRBV2 and TRBJ2-3; 12 bases align to TRBD1. This CDR3 region has 15 residues. V was pared by 6 bases and J by 4 bases, with 5 bases of the junction left unmatched. Germline V gene data show CDR1 as SNHLY and CDR2 as FYNNEI. The CDR3 protein is CASRGGTGGADTQYF. The CDR3 DNA is TGTGCCAGCAGGGGAGGGACAGGGGGCGCAGATACGCAGTATTTT.

This clone has only one observation. CDR3 amino acids: CASSLSLRVGGNYGYTF. The CDR3 coding sequence is TGTGCCAGCAGTTTATCGCTCAGGGTGGGGGGTAACTATGGCTACACCTTC. The V and J genes are TRBV28 and TRBJ1-2; D is possibly TRBD1 (5 bases). Germline CDR1 is MDHEN and CDR2 is SYDVKM. The germline V and J ends were trimmed by 1 base and 1 base, with 16 bases remaining between them. The CDR3 spans 17 residues.

The chain recombines TRBV6-5 with TRBJ2-5; D perhaps matches TRBD2 (6 bases). Germline CDR1 and CDR2: MNHEY and SVGAGI. This CDR3 spans 14 amino acids. The V end lost 2 bases, the J end lost 6 bases, and 13 bases lay between the germline ends. CDR3 in DNA: TGTGCCAGCAGTTACCTGGCGGGGAGTCAGACCCAGTACTTC. It yields the protein CASSYLAGSQTQYF.

The V gene is TRBV2, the J gene TRBJ1-1; D is ambiguous. Trimming took 6 bases from V and 7 from J, leaving 6 bases between them. There are 10 residues in the CDR3. CDR1 is SNHLY, CDR2 FYNNEI, per germline. The CDR3 DNA follows: TGTGCCAGCAGGACAAGTGAAGCTTTCTTT. Protein sequence: CASRTSEAFF.